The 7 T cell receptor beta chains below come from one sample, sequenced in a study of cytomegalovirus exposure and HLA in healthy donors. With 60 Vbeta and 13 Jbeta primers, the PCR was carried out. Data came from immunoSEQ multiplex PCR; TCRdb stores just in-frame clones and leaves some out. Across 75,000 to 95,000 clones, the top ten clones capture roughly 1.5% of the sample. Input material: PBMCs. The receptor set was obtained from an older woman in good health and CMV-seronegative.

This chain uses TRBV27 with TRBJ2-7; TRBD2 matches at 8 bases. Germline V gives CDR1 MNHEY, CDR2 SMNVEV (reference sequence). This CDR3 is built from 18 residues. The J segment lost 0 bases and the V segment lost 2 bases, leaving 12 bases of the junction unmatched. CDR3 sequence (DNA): TGTGCCAGCAGTTTAAGGCAGCTGAGCGGGGGAAGCTCCTACGAGCAGTACTTC. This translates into CASSLRQLSGGSSYEQYF.

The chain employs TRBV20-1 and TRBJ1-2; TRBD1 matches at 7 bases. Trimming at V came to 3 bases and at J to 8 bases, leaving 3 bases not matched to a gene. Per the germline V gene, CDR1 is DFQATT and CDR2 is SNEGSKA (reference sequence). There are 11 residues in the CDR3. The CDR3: CSARTGKGYTF. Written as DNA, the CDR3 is TGCAGTGCTAGGACAGGGAAGGGCTACACCTTC.

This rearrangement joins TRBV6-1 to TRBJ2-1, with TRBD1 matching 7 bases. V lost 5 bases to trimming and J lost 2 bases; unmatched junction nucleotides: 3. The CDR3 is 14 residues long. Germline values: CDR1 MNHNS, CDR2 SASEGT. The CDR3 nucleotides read TGTGCCAGCAGTTCAGGGGGAGCCTACAATGAGCAGTTCTTC. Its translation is CASSSGGAYNEQFF.

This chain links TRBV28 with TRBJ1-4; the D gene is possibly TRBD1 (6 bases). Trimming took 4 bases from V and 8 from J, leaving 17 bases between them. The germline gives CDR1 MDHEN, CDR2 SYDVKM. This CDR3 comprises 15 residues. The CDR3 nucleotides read TGTGCCAGCAGTTCACAGGGTGAGGGTCGGGAAAAACTGTTTTTT. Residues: CASSSQGEGREKLFF. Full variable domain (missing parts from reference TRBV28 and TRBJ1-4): DVKVTQSSRYLVKRTGEKVFLECVQDMDHENMFWYRQDPGLGLRLIYFSYDVKMKEKGDIPEGYSVSREKKERFSLILESASTNQTSMYLCASSSQGEGREKLFFGSGTQLSVL.

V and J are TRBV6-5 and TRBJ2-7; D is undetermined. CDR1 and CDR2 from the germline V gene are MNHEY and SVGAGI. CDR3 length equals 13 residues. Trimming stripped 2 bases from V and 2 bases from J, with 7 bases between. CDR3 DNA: TGTGCCAGCAGTTACCCACCTACCTACGAGCAGTACTTC. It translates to CASSYPPTYEQYF.

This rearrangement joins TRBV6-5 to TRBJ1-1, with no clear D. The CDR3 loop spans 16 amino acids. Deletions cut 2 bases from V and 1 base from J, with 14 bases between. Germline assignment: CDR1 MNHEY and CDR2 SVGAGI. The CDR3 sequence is CASSYLSTAENTEAFF. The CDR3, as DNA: TGTGCCAGCAGTTACCTGTCAACGGCGGAGAACACTGAAGCTTTCTTT.

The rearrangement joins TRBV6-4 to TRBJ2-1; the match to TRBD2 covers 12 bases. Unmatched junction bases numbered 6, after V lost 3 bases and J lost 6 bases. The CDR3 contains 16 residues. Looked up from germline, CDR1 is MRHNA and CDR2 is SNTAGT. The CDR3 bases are TGTGCCAGCAGTGATCTAGCGGGAGGGAACGGCAATGAGCAGTTCTTC. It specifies CASSDLAGGNGNEQFF.